Described below is a single T cell receptor (beta chain) sequence and its context. Antigen unknown. The germline gives CDR1 GTSNPN, CDR2 SVGIG (reference sequence). V trimming: 2 bases; J trimming: 0 bases; junction bases outside the gene matches: 3. The CDR3 sequence is 17 residues long. The sample comes from a study of siplizumab effects on memory and regulatory T cells. General study results and limits: Whether proliferating Tregs in siplizumab cultures suppress was not functionally confirmed.

Assay: immunoSEQ multiplex PCR; the TCRdb copy retains only in-frame clones and omits some. The sample shows about 100,000 clones, approximately 94% of them seen only once. The chain recombines TRBV30 with TRBJ2-1, with TRBD2 matching 14 bases. This TCR was recovered from a human donor in good health. Sequenced sample: non-Treg CD4+ T cells sorted from blood. CDR3 residues: CAWSRTSGRFSYNEQFF. The CDR3 region has the DNA TGTGCCTGGAGTCGGACTAGCGGGAGGTTCTCCTACAATGAGCAGTTCTTC. Filled out from reference TRBV30 and TRBJ2-1, the complete variable domain reads SQTIHQWPATLVQPVGSPLSLECTVEGTSNPNLYWYRQAAGRGLQLLFYSVGIGQISSEVPQNLSASRPQDRQFILSSKKLLLSDSGFYLCAWSRTSGRFSYNEQFFGPGTRLTVL.